The TCR beta chain under discussion was sequenced for a study of blood T cell repertoires in COVID-19. This clone was seen only once. The CDR3 contains 13 residues. CDR1 SGHDT and CDR2 YYEEEE come from the germline V gene. Trimming cost V 0 bases and J 5 bases, with 8 bases left between them. Here immunoSEQ multiplex PCR was the method, and the copy in TCRdb shows in-frame clones only, minus some. This sample carries 45,000 to 70,000 clones, around nine tenths of them seen once, and the ten largest clones take around 7.1%. The TCR was taken from an older woman with COVID-19, enrolled during active disease. Sequenced input: peripheral blood. The chain has TRBV5-6 and TRBJ1-2; D is uncertain. Here the CDR3 reads CASSLDGRYGYTF. In DNA, the CDR3 is TGTGCCAGCAGCTTGGATGGCAGATATGGCTACACCTTC.